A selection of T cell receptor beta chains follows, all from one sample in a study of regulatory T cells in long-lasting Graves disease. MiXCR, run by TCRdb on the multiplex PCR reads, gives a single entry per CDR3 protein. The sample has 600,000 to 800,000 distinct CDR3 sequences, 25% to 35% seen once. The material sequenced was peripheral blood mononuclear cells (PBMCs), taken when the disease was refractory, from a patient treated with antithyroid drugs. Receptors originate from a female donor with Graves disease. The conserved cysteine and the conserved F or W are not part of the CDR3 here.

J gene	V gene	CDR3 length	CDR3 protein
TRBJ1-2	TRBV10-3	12	AIRGTAGDYGYT
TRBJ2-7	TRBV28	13	ASSFVATNTYEQY
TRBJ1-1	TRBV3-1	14	ASSQRGLHMNTEAF
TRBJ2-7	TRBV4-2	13	ASSQAGGRGYEQY
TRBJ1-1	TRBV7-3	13	ASSLLGGSRTEAF
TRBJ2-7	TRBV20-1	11	SALKGPGYEQY
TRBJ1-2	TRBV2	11	ARERQTNYGYT
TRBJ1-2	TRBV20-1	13	SALRDRGYGDGYT
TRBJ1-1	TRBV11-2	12	ASSLRASDTEAF
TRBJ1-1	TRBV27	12	ASSPTGLRAEAF
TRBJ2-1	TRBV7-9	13	ASSFAGLSYNEQF
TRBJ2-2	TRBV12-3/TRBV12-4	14	ASSFEAGGNTGELF
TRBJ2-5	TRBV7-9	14	ASSRKRMQQQETQY
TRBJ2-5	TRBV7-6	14	ASSPTSGRYKETQY
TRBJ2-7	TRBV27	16	ASSPPGPPRPCSYEQY
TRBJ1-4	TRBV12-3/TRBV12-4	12	ASSPTSSGEKLF
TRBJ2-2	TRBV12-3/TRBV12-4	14	ASSFRDSPNTGELF
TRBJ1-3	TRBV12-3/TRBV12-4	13	ASSGSQGSGNTIY
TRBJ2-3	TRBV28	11	ASATQGTDTQY
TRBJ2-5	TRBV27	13	ASNVNQQGLETQY
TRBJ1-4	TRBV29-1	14	SAQSGLMGIGEKLF
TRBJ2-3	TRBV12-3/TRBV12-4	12	ASSLVGNTDTQY
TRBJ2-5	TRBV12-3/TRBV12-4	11	ASSDRGRETQY
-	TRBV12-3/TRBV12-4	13	ASSFRALAKNIQY
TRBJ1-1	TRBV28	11	ASRFGLNTEAF
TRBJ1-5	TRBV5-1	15	ASSLGPGQGGNQPQH
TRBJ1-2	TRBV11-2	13	ASSLATGGIYGYT